Listed below are T cell receptor beta chains from one sample, sequenced in a study of T cells in Graves' hyperthyroidism and ophthalmopathy. TCRdb recomputed calls from the multiplex PCR reads with MiXCR, one row per CDR3 protein. The table lists about 280,000 distinct CDR3 sequences, less than 30% of them singletons. Sequenced sample: blood. All receptors derive from a man between 40 and 49 years old with Graves' hyperthyroidism that later progressed to Graves' ophthalmopathy. The CDR3 runs from the conserved cysteine through the conserved F or W.

CASSEGTPVSGEAFF | TRBJ1-1 | TRBV6-1
CASSGGGGSTSYNEQFF | TRBJ2-1 | TRBV5-1
CASSKAWGSDDGTEAFF | TRBJ1-1 | TRBV11-1
CASRNMNTEAFF | TRBJ1-1 | TRBV11-3
CASSERLRGTDTQYF | TRBJ2-3 | TRBV2
CSARAGLPNSYNEQFF | TRBJ2-1 | TRBV20-1
CASSVGQGSTEAFF | TRBJ1-1 | TRBV5-1
CASSWVTGELFF | TRBJ2-2 | TRBV12-3/TRBV12-4
CASSQADRGPYGYTF | TRBJ1-2 | TRBV14
CASSGGGDWGELFF | TRBJ2-2 | TRBV2
CASRGGLAGYEQYF | TRBJ2-7 | TRBV28
CASSLAGTGYTGELFF | TRBJ2-2 | TRBV5-1
CVSSLGQGYSEQYF | TRBJ2-7 | TRBV11-3
CSATMTSSAQETQYF | TRBJ2-5 | TRBV20-1
CASSLSGSGAGELFF | TRBJ2-2 | TRBV7-6
CASSRDSLPYGYTF | TRBJ1-2 | TRBV7-9
CAWTPGGNGYTF | TRBJ1-2 | TRBV30
CSAGNGPGEQYF | TRBJ2-7 | TRBV20-1
CASSESRAVYGYTF | TRBJ1-2 | TRBV2
CASSQAAEYINTEAFF | TRBJ1-1 | TRBV4-1
CASSEAKDRGKGYTF | TRBJ1-2 | TRBV11-1
CASSLAAGNYEQYF | TRBJ2-7 | TRBV7-8
CASSFGGAWSEAFF | TRBJ1-1 | TRBV11-2
CASSLQGSNTEAFF | TRBJ1-1 | TRBV7-2
CASSADRVQPQHF | TRBJ1-5 | TRBV7-2
CASSYQGFQPQHF | TRBJ1-5 | TRBV6-5
CASGSGRTGETQYF | TRBJ2-5 | TRBV12-5
CSVEGQKDQPQHF | TRBJ1-5 | TRBV29-1
CASSAQGQEALGETQYF | TRBJ2-5 | TRBV2
CASSLFSGRTSYEQYF | TRBJ2-7 | TRBV18
CASSLMGTSGLLAKTIQYF | TRBJ2-4 | TRBV11-2
CASSYSLAGVETQYF | TRBJ2-5 | TRBV6-4
CASSQNDGPYEQYF | TRBJ2-7 | TRBV3-1
CASSPPIAGRNTEAFF | TRBJ1-1 | TRBV18
CATMSRDRNTGELFF | TRBJ2-2 | TRBV24-1
CASSLQGQRETQYF | TRBJ2-5 | TRBV27